The clone carrying this T cell receptor (beta chain) was recorded only once. These data come from a study of control samples from healthy donors and cancer patients. The data were produced by immunoSEQ multiplex PCR, yet TCRdb's version contains in-frame clones alone and is incomplete. The data hold approximately 53,000 clones, with around 90% observed a single time. Germline V gives CDR1 MNHEY, CDR2 SVGEGT. Trimming took off 6 bases at V and 3 bases at J, with 15 bases between the two ends. There are 15 residues in the CDR3. This TCR came from a man aged 30 to 45 with colorectal cancer. The sequencing input was PBMCs. The rearrangement joins TRBV6-2 or TRBV6-3 to TRBJ1-3; D possibly corresponds to TRBD1 (6 bases). This CDR3 is CASSLRGNRGNTIYF. DNA of the CDR3: TGTGCCAGCAGCCTCAGGGGAAATCGTGGAAACACCATATATTTT.